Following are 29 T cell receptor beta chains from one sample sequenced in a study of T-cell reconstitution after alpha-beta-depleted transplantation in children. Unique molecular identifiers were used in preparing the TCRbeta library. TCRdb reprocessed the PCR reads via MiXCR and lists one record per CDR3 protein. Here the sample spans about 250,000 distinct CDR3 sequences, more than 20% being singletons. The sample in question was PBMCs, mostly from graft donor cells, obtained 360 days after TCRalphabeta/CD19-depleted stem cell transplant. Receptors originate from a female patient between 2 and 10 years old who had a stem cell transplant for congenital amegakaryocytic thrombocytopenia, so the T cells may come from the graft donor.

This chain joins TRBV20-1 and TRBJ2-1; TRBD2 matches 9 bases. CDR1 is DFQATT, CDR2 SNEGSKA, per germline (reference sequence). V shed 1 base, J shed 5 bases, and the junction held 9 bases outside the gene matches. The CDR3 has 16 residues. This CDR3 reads CSARGDLAGLDNEQFF. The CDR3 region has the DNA TGCAGTGCTAGAGGGGACCTAGCGGGACTGGACAATGAGCAGTTCTTC.

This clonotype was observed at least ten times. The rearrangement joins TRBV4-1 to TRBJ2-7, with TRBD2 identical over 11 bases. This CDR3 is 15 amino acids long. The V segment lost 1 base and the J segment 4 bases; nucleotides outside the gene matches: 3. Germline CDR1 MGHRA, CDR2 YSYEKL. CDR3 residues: CASSQVTSGRYEQYF. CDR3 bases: TGCGCCAGCAGCCAAGTCACTAGCGGGAGATACGAGCAGTACTTC.

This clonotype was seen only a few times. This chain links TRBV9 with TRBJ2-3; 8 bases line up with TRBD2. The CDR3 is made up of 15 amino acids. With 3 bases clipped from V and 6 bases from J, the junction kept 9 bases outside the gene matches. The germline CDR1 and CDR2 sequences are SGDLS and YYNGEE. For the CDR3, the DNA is TGTGCCAGCAGCGCAAATAGCGGGGTCAAGGATACGCAGTATTTT. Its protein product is CASSANSGVKDTQYF.

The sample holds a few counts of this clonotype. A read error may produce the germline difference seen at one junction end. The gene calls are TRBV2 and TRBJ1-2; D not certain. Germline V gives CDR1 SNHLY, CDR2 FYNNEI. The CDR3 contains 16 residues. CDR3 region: CASSEAFYATNYSYTF. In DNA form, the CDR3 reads TGTGCCAGCAGTGAAGCCTTCTACGCCACCAACTATAGCTACACCTTC.

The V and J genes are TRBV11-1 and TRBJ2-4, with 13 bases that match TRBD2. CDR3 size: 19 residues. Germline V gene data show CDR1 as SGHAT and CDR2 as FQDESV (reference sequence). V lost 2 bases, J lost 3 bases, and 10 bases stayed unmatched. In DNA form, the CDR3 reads TGTGCCAGCAGCTTATCCAAACTAGCGGGAGGGCCAGGCAAAAACATTCAGTACTTC. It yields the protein CASSLSKLAGGPGKNIQYF.

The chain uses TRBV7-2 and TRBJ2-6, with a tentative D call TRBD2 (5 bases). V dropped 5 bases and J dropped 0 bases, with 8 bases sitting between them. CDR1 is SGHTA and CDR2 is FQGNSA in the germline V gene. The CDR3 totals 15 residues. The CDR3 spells CASSPEVSGANVLTF. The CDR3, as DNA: TGTGCCAGCAGCCCGGAGGTCTCTGGGGCCAACGTCCTGACTTTC.

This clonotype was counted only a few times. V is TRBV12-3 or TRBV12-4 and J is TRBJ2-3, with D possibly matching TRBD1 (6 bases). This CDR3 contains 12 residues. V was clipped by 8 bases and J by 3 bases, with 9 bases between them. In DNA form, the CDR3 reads TGTGCCAGCGGACAGTCGACAGATACGCAGTATTTT. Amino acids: CASGQSTDTQYF.

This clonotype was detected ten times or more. Here the CDR3 DNA reads TGTGCCAGCAGCCCACCCCTCGGGGTAGGGACCGGGGAGCTGTTTTTT. Residues: CASSPPLGVGTGELFF. The J gene is TRBJ2-2, the V gene TRBV7-8; D may be TRBD2 (5 bases). The V gene's germline CDR1 is SGHVS and CDR2 FQNEAQ. Trimming pared 5 bases from V and 5 bases from J, leaving 18 bases between. The CDR3 covers 16 residues. Looking up the rest from reference TRBV7-8 and TRBJ2-2 gives the full variable domain: GAGVSQSPRYKVAKRGQDVALRCDPISGHVSLFWYQQALGQGPEFLTYFQNEAQLDKSGLPSDRFFAERPEGSVSTLKIQRTQQEDSAVYLCASSPPLGVGTGELFFGEGSRLTVL.

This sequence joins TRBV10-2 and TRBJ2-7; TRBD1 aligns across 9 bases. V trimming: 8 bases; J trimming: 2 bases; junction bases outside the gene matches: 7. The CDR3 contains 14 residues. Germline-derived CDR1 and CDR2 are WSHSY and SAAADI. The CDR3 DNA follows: TGCGCCAGCTCCCAGACAGGGGGGGCCTACGAGCAGTACTTC. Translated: CASSQTGGAYEQYF.

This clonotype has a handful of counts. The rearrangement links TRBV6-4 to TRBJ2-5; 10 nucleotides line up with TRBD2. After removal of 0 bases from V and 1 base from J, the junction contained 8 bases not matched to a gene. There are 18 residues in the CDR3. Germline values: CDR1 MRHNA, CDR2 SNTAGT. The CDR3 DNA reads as TGTGCCAGCAGTGACTCTAGCGGGGGGAACTACCCCCAAGAGACCCAGTACTTC. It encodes CASSDSSGGNYPQETQYF.

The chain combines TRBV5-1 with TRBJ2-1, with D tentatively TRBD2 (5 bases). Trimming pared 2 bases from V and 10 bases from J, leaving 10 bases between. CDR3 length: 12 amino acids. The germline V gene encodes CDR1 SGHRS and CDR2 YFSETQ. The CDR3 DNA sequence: TGCGCCAGCAGCTTAACTAGTAGCGAGCAGTTCTTC. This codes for CASSLTSSEQFF.

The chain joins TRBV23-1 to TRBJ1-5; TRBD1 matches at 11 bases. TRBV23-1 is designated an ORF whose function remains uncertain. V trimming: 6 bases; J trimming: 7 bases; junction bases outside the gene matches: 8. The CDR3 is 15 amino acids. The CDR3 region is CASRQDRGHIQPQHF. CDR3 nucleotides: TGCGCCAGCAGACAGGACAGGGGGCATATCCAGCCCCAGCATTTT.

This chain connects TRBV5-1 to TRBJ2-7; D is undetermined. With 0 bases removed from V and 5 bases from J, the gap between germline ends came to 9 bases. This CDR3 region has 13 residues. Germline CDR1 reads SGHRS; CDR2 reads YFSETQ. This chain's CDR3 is CASSLAWENEQYF. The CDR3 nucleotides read TGCGCCAGCAGCTTGGCCTGGGAAAACGAGCAGTACTTC. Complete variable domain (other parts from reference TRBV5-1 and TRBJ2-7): KAGVTQTPRYLIKTRGQQVTLSCSPISGHRSVSWYQQTPGQGLQFLFEYFSETQRNKGNFPGRFSGRQFSNSRSEMNVSTLELGDSALYLCASSLAWENEQYFGPGTRLTVT.

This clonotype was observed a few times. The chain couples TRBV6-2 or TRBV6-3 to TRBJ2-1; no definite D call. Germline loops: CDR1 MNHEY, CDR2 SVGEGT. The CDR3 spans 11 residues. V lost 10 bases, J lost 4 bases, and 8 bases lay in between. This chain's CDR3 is CATSVYNEQFF. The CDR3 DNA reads TGTGCCACCAGCGTGTACAATGAGCAGTTCTTC.

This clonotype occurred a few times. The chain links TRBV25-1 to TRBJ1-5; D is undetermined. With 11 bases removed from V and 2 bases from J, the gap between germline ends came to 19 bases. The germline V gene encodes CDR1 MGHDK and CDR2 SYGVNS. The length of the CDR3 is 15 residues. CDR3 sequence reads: CAYDLRALRNQPQHF. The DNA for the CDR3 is TGTGCCTACGACCTCCGGGCTCTGCGCAATCAGCCCCAGCATTTT.

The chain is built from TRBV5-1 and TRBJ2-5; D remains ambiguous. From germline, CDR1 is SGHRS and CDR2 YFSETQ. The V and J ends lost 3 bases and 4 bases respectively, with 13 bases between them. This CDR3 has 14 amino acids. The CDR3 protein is CASSSFPDGETQYF. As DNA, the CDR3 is TGCGCCAGCAGCTCTTTCCCGGACGGAGAGACCCAGTACTTC.

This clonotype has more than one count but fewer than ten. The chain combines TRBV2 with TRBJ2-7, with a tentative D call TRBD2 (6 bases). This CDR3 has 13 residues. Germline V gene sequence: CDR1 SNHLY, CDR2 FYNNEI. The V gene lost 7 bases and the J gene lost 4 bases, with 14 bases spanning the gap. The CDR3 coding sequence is TGTGCCAGCACCTTGACTAGGGAGTACGAGCAGTACTTC. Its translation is CASTLTREYEQYF.

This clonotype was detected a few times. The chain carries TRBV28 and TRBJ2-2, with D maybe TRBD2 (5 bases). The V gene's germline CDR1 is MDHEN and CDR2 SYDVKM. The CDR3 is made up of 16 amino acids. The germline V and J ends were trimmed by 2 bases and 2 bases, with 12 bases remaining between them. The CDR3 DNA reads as TGTGCCAGCAGTTTAAGGAGGTCCATTAACACCGGGGAGCTGTTTTTT. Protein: CASSLRRSINTGELFF.

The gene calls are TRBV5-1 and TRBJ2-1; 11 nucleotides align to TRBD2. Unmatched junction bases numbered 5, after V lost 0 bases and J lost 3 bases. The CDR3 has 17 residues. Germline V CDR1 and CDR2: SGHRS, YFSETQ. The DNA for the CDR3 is TGCGCCAGCAGCTTGGGAGTAGCGGGGGGGAACTACAATGAGCAGTTCTTC. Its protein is CASSLGVAGGNYNEQFF.

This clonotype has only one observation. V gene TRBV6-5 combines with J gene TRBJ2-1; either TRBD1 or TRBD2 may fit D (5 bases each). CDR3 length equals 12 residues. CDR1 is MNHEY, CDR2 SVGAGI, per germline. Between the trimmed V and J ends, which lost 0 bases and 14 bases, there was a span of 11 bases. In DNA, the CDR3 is TGTGCCAGCAGTTACTCCAGGGACGTCAAGTTCTTC. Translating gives CASSYSRDVKFF.

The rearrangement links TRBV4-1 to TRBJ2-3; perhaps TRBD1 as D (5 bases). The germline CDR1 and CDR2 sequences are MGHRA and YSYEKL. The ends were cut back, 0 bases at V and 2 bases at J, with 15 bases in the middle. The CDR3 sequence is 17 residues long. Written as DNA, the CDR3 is TGCGCCAGCAGCCAAGAGGGGCAGCCAGGCCTCACAGATACGCAGTATTTT. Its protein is CASSQEGQPGLTDTQYF.

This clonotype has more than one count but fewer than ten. CDR3 region: CASSFPRASSEQYF. The CDR3 DNA reads as TGTGCCAGCAGTTTCCCGAGGGCTAGCAGCGAGCAGTACTTC. The chain links TRBV28 to TRBJ2-7; TRBD2 might be the D (5 bases). The CDR3 loop spans 14 amino acids. Trimming shortened V by 3 bases and J by 6 bases, and 15 bases separated the two germline ends. Germline V gives CDR1 MDHEN, CDR2 SYDVKM.

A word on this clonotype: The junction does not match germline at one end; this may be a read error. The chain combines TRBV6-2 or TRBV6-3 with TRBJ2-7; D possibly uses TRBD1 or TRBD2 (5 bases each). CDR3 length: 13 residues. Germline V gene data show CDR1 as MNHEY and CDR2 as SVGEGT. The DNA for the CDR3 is TGTGCCAGCTCGAGGGGCAATTTCTACGAGGAGTACTTC. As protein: CASSRGNFYEEYF.

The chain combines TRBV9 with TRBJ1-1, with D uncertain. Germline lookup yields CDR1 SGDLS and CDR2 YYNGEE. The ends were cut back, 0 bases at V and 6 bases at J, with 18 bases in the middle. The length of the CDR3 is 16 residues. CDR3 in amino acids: CASSVEWTPLPAEAFF. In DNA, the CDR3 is TGTGCCAGCAGCGTAGAGTGGACTCCTCTGCCGGCTGAAGCTTTCTTT.

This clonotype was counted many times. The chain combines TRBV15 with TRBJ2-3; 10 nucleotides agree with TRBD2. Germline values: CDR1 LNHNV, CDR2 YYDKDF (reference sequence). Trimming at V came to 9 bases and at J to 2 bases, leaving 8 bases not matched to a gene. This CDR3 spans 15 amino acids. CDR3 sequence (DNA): TGTGCCACGAGGAGGACTAGCGGCCACACAGATACGCAGTATTTT. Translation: CATRRTSGHTDTQYF.

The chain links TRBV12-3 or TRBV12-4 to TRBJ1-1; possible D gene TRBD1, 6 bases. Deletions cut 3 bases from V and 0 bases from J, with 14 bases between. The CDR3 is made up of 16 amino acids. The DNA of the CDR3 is TGTGCCAGCAGTTTTTACAGGGCCTTGATGAACACTGAAGCTTTCTTT. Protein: CASSFYRALMNTEAFF.

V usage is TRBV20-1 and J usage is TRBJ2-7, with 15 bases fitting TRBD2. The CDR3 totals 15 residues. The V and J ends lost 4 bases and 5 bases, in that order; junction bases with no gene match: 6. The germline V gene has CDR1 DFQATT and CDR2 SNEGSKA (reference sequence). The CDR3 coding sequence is TGCAGTGCTATCGGACTAGCGGGAGGGAGGAACGAGCAGTACTTC. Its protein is CSAIGLAGGRNEQYF.

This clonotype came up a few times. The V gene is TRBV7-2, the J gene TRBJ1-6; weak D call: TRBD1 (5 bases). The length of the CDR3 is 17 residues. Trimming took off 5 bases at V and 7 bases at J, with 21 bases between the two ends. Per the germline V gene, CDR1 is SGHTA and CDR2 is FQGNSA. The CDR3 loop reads CASSPRGVDGTNSPLHF. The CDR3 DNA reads TGTGCCAGCAGCCCCCGTGGTGTAGATGGGACGAATTCACCCCTCCACTTT.

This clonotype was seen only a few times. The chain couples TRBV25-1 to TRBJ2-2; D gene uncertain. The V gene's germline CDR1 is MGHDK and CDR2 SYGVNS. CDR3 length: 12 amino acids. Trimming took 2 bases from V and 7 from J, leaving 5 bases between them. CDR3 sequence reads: CASSERVGELFF. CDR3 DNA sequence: TGTGCCAGCAGTGAAAGGGTCGGGGAGCTGTTTTTT.